This T cell receptor beta chain stems from a study of T cells after posttransplantation cyclophosphamide. The data were produced by immunoSEQ multiplex PCR, yet TCRdb's version contains in-frame clones alone and is incomplete. The sample has 66,000 or so clones, about 94% seen once. Germline loops: CDR1 KGHSH, CDR2 LQKENI. The CDR3 spans 14 residues. Between the trimmed V and J ends, which lost 2 bases and 2 bases, there was a span of 7 bases. The source is a woman in her thirties in good health and a related stem cell transplant donor. Sequenced input: PBMCs. This chain connects TRBV18 to TRBJ1-5; D might be TRBD1 (5 bases). The CDR3 protein is CASSPGAGNQPQHF. The DNA for the CDR3 is TGTGCCAGCTCACCAGGGGCCGGCAATCAGCCCCAGCATTTT.